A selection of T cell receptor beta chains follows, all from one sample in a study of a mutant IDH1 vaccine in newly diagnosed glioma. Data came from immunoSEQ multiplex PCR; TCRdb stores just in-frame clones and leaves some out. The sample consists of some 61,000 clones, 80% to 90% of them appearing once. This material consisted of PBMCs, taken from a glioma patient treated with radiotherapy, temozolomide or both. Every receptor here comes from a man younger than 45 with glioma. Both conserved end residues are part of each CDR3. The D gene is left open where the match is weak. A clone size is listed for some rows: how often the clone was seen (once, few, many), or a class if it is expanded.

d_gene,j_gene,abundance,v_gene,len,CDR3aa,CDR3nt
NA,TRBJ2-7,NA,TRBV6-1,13,CASLEGSSYEQYF,TGTGCCAGCCTCGAGGGGAGCTCCTACGAGCAGTACTTC
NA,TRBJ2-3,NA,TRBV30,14,CAWSALGVTDTQYF,TGTGCCTGGAGTGCCCTGGGAGTCACAGATACGCAGTATTTT
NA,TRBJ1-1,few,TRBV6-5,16,CASSYSGGPLNGEAFF,TGTGCCAGCAGTTACTCGGGGGGGCCGCTCAACGGTGAAGCTTTCTTT
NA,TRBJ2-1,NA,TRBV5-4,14,CASSLPGLYNEQFF,TGTGCCAGCAGCTTACCGGGACTCTACAATGAGCAGTTCTTC
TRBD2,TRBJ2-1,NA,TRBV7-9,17,CASSSRTGSGGSSEQFF,TGTGCCAGCAGCTCCAGGACCGGGTCGGGAGGGTCAAGTGAGCAGTTCTTC
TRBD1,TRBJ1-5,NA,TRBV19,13,CASSIRGPQPQHF,TGTGCCAGTAGTATAAGGGGGCCTCAGCCCCAGCATTTT
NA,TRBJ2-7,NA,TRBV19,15,CASSPHRGASYEQYF,TGTGCCAGTAGTCCTCATCGGGGCGCCTCCTACGAGCAGTACTTC
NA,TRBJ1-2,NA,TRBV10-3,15,CAISYHDRPLYGYTF,TGTGCCATCAGCTATCATGACCGGCCCCTCTATGGCTACACCTTC
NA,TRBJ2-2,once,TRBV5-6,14,CASSFDRPTGELFF,TGTGCCAGCAGCTTTGACCGACCCACAGGGGAGCTGTTTTTT
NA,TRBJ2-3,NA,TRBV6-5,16,CASSYVPGTSTDTQYF,TGTGCCAGCAGTTACGTCCCGGGCACAAGCACAGATACGCAGTATTTT
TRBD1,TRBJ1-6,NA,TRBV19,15,CASSPWTGPNSPLHF,TGTGCCAGTAGTCCATGGACAGGGCCAAATTCACCCCTCCACTTT
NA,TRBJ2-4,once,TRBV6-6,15,CASSYSHSVENIQYF,TGTGCCAGCAGTTACTCACACAGCGTTGAAAACATTCAGTACTTC
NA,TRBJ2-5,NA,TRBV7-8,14,CASSPGEGQETQYF,TGTGCCAGCAGCCCAGGAGAGGGCCAAGAGACCCAGTACTTC
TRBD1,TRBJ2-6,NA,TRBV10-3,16,CAIMQGQGASANVLTF,TGTGCCATCATGCAGGGACAGGGGGCCTCGGCCAACGTCCTGACTTTC
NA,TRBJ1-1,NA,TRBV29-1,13,CSVDPGRNTEAFF,TGCAGCGTTGATCCAGGGCGGAACACTGAAGCTTTCTTT
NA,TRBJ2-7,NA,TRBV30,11,CAWKKGNEQYF,TGTGCCTGGAAGAAGGGGAACGAGCAGTACTTC
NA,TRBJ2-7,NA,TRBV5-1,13,CASSLGAGYEQYF,TGCGCCAGCAGCTTGGGGGCAGGCTATGAGCAGTACTTC
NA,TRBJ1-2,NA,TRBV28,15,CASSANTKKGFGYTF,TGTGCCAGCAGTGCCAACACGAAAAAGGGGTTTGGCTACACCTTC
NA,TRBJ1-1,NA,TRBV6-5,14,CASSYRAGITEAFF,TGTGCCAGCAGTTACCGGGCAGGGATTACTGAAGCTTTCTTT
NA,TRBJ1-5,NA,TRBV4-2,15,CASSHERNSNQPQHF,TGTGCCAGCAGCCATGAGAGAAATAGCAATCAGCCCCAGCATTTT
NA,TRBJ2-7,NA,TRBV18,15,CASSPDGPRGPEQYF,TGTGCCAGCTCACCCGACGGGCCTCGCGGGCCCGAGCAGTACTTC
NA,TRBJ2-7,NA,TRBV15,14,CATSRARGTYEQYF,TGTGCCACCAGCAGGGCCAGGGGAACCTACGAGCAGTACTTC
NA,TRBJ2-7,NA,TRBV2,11,CASSYSYEQYF,TGTGCCAGCAGTTACAGCTACGAGCAGTACTTC
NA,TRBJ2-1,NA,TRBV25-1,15,CASSVDWSSYNEQFF,TGTGCCAGCAGTGTTGACTGGAGTTCCTACAATGAGCAGTTCTTC
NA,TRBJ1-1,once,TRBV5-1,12,CASSLWGAEAFF,TGCGCCAGCAGCTTGTGGGGGGCGGAAGCTTTCTTT
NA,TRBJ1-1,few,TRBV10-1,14,CASRGTGTNTEAFF,TGCGCCAGCAGAGGTACAGGGACGAACACTGAAGCTTTCTTT
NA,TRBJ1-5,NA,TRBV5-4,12,CASSLRGQPQHF,TGTGCCAGCAGCCTCAGGGGTCAGCCCCAGCATTTT
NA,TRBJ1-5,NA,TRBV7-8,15,CASTLMAAGNQPQHF,TGTGCCAGCACCCTCATGGCAGCAGGGAATCAGCCCCAGCATTTT
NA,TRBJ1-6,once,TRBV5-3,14,CARRRQGCNSPLHF,TGTGCCAGAAGGAGGCAGGGGTGTAATTCACCCCTCCACTTT
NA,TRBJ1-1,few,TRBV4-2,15,CASSQTGRTNTEAFF,TGTGCCAGCAGCCAAACCGGCAGGACGAACACTGAAGCTTTCTTT
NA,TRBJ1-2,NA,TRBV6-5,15,CASSPLGQFYYGYTF,TGTGCCAGCAGTCCGCTAGGACAGTTTTACTATGGCTACACCTTC
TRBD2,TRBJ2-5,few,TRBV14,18,CASSQGTSSGGSVKTQYF,TGTGCCAGCAGCCAAGGAACGTCTAGCGGGGGGAGCGTGAAGACCCAGTACTTC
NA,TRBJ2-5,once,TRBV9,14,CASSSTGLQETQYF,TGTGCCAGCAGCTCCACGGGACTCCAAGAGACCCAGTACTTC
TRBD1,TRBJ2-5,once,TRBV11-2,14,CASRDRIFKETQYF,TGTGCCAGCCGGGACAGGATCTTCAAGGAGACCCAGTACTTC
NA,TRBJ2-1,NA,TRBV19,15,CASRKDGEFPDEQFF,TGTGCCAGTAGGAAAGATGGGGAGTTCCCCGATGAGCAGTTCTTC
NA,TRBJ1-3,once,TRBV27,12,CGSGPSGNTIYF,TGTGGGTCGGGGCCCTCTGGAAACACCATATATTTT
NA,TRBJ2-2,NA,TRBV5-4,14,CASSLGQNTGELFF,TGTGCCAGCAGCTTGGGACAGAACACCGGGGAGCTGTTTTTT
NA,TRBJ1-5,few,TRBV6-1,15,CASSGGAGANQPQHF,TGTGCCAGCAGTGGGGGGGCCGGGGCGAATCAGCCCCAGCATTTT
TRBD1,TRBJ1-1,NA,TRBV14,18,CASSQGGHRGRSNTEAFF,TGTGCCAGCAGCCAAGGGGGCCACAGGGGGCGATCGAACACTGAAGCTTTCTTT
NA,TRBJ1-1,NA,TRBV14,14,CASSPRQANTEAFF,TGTGCCAGCAGCCCCCGACAGGCGAACACTGAAGCTTTCTTT
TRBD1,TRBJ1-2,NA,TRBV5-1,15,CASSLSVGQGYGYTF,TGCGCCAGCAGCTTGTCCGTGGGACAGGGGTATGGCTACACCTTC
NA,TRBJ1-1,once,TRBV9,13,CASSPRLRGVAFF,TGTGCCAGCAGCCCCCGGCTTCGGGGGGTGGCTTTCTTT
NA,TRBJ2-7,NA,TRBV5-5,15,CASSLGTGTHYEQYF,TGTGCCAGCAGCTTGGGAACCGGGACCCACTACGAGCAGTACTTC
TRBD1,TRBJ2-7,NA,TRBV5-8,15,CASSLRQGATYEQYF,TGTGCCAGCAGCTTAAGACAGGGGGCGACGTACGAGCAGTACTTC
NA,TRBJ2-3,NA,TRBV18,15,CASSPPNRVKDTQYF,TGTGCCAGCTCACCACCCAACAGGGTTAAAGATACGCAGTATTTT
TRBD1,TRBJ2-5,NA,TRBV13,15,CASSPDGTGLETQYF,TGTGCCAGCAGCCCAGACGGGACAGGGTTAGAGACCCAGTACTTC
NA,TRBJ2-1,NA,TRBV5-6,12,CASSFYYNEQFF,TGTGCCAGCAGCTTCTACTACAATGAGCAGTTCTTC
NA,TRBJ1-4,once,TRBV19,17,CASSPGRFVATNEKLFF,TGTGCCAGTAGTCCGGGACGGTTTGTTGCAACTAATGAAAAACTGTTTTTT
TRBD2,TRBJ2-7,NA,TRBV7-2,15,CASSWTSGVSYEQYF,TGTGCCAGCAGCTGGACTAGCGGGGTCTCCTACGAGCAGTACTTC
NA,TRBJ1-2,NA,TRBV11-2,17,CASSLDRVEGTNYGYTF,TGTGCCAGCAGCTTAGATCGGGTTGAGGGGACGAACTATGGCTACACCTTC
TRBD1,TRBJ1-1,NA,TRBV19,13,CASKTGAYTEAFF,TGTGCCAGTAAGACAGGGGCGTACACTGAAGCTTTCTTT
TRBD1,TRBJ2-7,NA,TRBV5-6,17,CASSLGDRGWSSYEQYF,TGTGCCAGCAGCTTGGGGGACAGGGGATGGAGCTCCTACGAGCAGTACTTC
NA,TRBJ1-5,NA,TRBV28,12,CATRDQSQPQHF,TGTGCCACCCGGGACCAAAGTCAGCCCCAGCATTTT
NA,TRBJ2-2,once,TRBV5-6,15,CASSLRALSTGELFF,TGTGCCAGCAGCTTGCGGGCACTCTCCACCGGGGAGCTGTTTTTT
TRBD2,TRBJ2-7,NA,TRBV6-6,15,CASKELAGTSYEQYF,TGTGCCAGCAAAGAACTAGCGGGCACCTCCTACGAGCAGTACTTC
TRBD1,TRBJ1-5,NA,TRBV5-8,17,CASSFFGAGGSNQPQHF,TGTGCCAGCAGCTTCTTTGGGGCAGGGGGATCCAATCAGCCCCAGCATTTT